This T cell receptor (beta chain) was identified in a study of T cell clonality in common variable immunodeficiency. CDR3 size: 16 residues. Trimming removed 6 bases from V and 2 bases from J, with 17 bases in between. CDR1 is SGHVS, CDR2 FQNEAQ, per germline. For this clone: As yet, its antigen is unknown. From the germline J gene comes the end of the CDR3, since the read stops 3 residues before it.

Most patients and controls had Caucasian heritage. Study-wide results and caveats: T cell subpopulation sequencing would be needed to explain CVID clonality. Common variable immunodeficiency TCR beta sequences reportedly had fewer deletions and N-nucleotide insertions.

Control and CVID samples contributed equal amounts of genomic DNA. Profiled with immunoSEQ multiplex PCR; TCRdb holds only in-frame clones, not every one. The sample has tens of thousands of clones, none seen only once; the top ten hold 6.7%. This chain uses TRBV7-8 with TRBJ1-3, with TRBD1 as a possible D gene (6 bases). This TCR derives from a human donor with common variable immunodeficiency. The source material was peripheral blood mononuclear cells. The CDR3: CASSSNQGRPGNTIYF. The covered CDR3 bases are TGTGCCAGCAGTTCCAATCAGGGGCGCCCTGGAAACACC.